What follows describes a single T cell receptor (beta chain). Its antigen is as yet unknown. The data originate from a study of beta chain features in type 1 diabetes. Study-wide findings and caveats: There was a moderate but significant shortening of TCRB CDR3s in all four CD4+ subsets of Type 1 diabetes patients. Researchers reported that naive, central memory and Treg TCRB repertoires appeared more similar in patients than in healthy donors.

As every portion of the isolated RNA was reverse transcribed, the sequencing read expressed TCRB transcripts. Method: immunoSEQ multiplex PCR; TCRdb's copy keeps in-frame clones and lacks some. The table lists 250,000 to 300,000 clones, 20% to 25% of them singletons. After removal of 2 bases from V and 0 bases from J, the junction contained 0 bases not matched to a gene. This CDR3 comprises 14 residues. Germline CDR1 is KGHSH and CDR2 is LQKENI. The receptor comes from a woman aged 25 to 45 with type 1 diabetes. Sequenced material: naive CD4+ T cells from blood. The chain carries TRBV18 and TRBJ2-7; TRBD2 agrees at 8 bases. The CDR3 spells CASSPSGSSYEQYF. CDR3 coding DNA: TGTGCCAGCTCACCAAGCGGGAGCTCCTACGAGCAGTACTTC.